Listed here are 27 T cell receptor beta chains from one sample, sequenced in a study of blood T cell repertoires in COVID-19. Libraries were prepared by immunoSEQ multiplex PCR; TCRdb keeps only in-frame clonotypes and omits some of them. In the table there are approximately 100,000 clones, more than 90% of which are singletons. Sequencing was done on a sample of peripheral blood. The receptors stem from a man between 70 and 80 years old with acute or convalescent COVID-19.

CDR3 sequence: CASCRVQETQYF. The CDR3 DNA is TGTGCCAGCTGCAGGGTCCAAGAGACCCAGTACTTC. The chain recombines TRBV5-6 with TRBJ2-5, with a tentative D call TRBD1 (5 bases). V was pared by 7 bases and J by 1 base, with 8 bases between. Germline CDR1 SGHDT, CDR2 YYEEEE. CDR3 size: 12 residues.

V and J are TRBV29-1 and TRBJ2-7, with a tentative D call TRBD1 (6 bases). The CDR3 is made up of 12 amino acids. V was pared by 6 bases and J by 5 bases, with 14 bases between. From germline, CDR1 is SQVTM and CDR2 ANQGSEA. The CDR3 sequence: CSVDLGADEQYF. The CDR3 DNA reads as TGCAGCGTGGACCTGGGGGCTGACGAGCAGTACTTC.

The V gene is TRBV19, the J gene TRBJ2-7; possible D gene TRBD1, 5 bases. This CDR3 spans 13 amino acids. V was trimmed by 7 bases and J by 5 bases, leaving 15 bases between them. CDR1 and CDR2 from the germline V gene are LNHDA and SQIVND (reference sequence). CDR3 loop: CASTGQGRNEQYF. For the CDR3, the DNA is TGTGCCAGTACAGGGCAGGGCAGGAACGAGCAGTACTTC.

This chain uses TRBV18 with TRBJ1-6; 7 bases are a match to TRBD1. Germline V gene lookup returns CDR1 KGHSH and CDR2 LQKENI. CDR3 size: 14 residues. Trimming at V came to 3 bases and at J to 10 bases, leaving 6 bases not matched to a gene. CDR3 in DNA: TGTGCCAGCTCACCTACAGGGGCGGAGTCACCCCTCCACTTT. It translates to CASSPTGAESPLHF.

In its sample, this clone was seen once. The genes are TRBV30 and TRBJ2-7; TRBD1 agrees at 10 bases. The germline V gene has CDR1 GTSNPN and CDR2 SVGIG (reference sequence). J was trimmed by 12 bases and V by 0 bases; bases with no gene match: 8. The CDR3 has 13 amino acids. This chain's CDR3 is CAWSVERQGAGYF. DNA for the CDR3: TGTGCCTGGAGTGTAGAGAGACAGGGGGCGGGGTACTTC.

The genes are TRBV7-9 and TRBJ2-2; 15 bases agree with TRBD2. J lost 3 bases, V lost 4 bases, and 6 bases had no gene match. CDR1 SEHNR and CDR2 FQNEAQ come from the germline V gene (reference sequence). There are 18 residues in the CDR3. The CDR3 loop reads CASSSRGLAGGDTGELFF. In DNA, the CDR3 is TGTGCCAGCAGCTCAAGGGGACTAGCGGGAGGTGACACCGGGGAGCTGTTTTTT.

This chain uses TRBV5-4 with TRBJ2-2; 9 bases align to TRBD1. V gave up 0 bases and J gave up 1 base; unmatched junction bases: 1. Germline CDR1 reads SGHNT; CDR2 reads YYREEE (reference sequence). The CDR3 has 16 amino acids. CDR3 amino acids: CASSLGGQGNTGELFF. The CDR3 DNA is TGTGCCAGCAGCTTGGGGGGACAGGGGAACACCGGGGAGCTGTTTTTT.

CDR3 coding DNA: TGTGCCTGGAGCACAGGGGGGAGCAATCAGCCCCAGCATTTT. This gives the protein CAWSTGGSNQPQHF. The V and J genes are TRBV30 and TRBJ1-5; TRBD1 matches 8 bases. The J segment lost 1 base and the V segment lost 3 bases, leaving 2 bases of the junction unmatched. Germline V gene lookup returns CDR1 GTSNPN and CDR2 SVGIG (reference sequence). The CDR3 has 14 amino acids.

The genes are TRBV5-1 and TRBJ2-7, with 10 bases identical to TRBD1. V trimming: 3 bases; J trimming: 4 bases; junction bases outside the gene matches: 7. The CDR3 has 15 residues. Per germline, CDR1 SGHRS and CDR2 YFSETQ. DNA of the CDR3: TGCGCCAGCAGCTCCGGGACAGGGGTGAGGTACGAGCAGTACTTC. This codes for CASSSGTGVRYEQYF.

The chain couples TRBV10-1 to TRBJ2-1; 11 nucleotides align to TRBD2. CDR3 length equals 17 residues. CDR1 is WNHNN and CDR2 is SYGVQD in the germline V gene (reference sequence). Losses at the gene ends were 10 bases for V and 7 bases for J; bases not matched to a gene: 18. CDR3 protein: CATAFRLAGTYMNEQFF. The DNA of the CDR3 is TGCGCCACCGCTTTCAGACTAGCGGGGACCTACATGAATGAGCAGTTCTTC.

This chain links TRBV6-5 with TRBJ1-2; 7 bases line up with TRBD1. Germline V gene sequence: CDR1 MNHEY, CDR2 SVGAGI. The V segment lost 6 bases and the J segment 7 bases; nucleotides outside the gene matches: 11. The CDR3 extends over 14 amino acids. CDR3 region: CASSHPQDRVGYTF. CDR3 nucleotide sequence: TGTGCCAGCAGCCACCCCCAAGACAGGGTTGGCTACACCTTC.

The chain links TRBV21-1 to TRBJ1-5; TRBD1 is taken as the D call from the table, unchecked against the DNA. TRBV21-1 is a recognized pseudogene. The CDR3 is made up of 16 amino acids. CDR3 bases: TGTGCCAGCAGCAAATCCTGGGACAGTTGCAATCAGCCCCAGCATTTT. It translates to CASSKSWDSCNQPQHF.

The V call is TRBV11-1, the J call TRBJ1-1, with D possibly being TRBD1 (6 bases). This CDR3 spans 15 amino acids. V lost 4 bases and J 3 bases, leaving 15 bases between the germline ends. Germline-derived CDR1 and CDR2 are SGHAT and FQDESV (reference sequence). The CDR3 protein is CASSSVLQGYTEAFF. The CDR3 region has the DNA TGTGCCAGCAGCTCAGTTTTACAGGGTTACACTGAAGCTTTCTTT.

The V gene is TRBV11-3, the J gene TRBJ2-7, with D maybe TRBD2 (5 bases). Germline values: CDR1 SGHNT, CDR2 YENEEA. The CDR3 covers 14 residues. Trimming stripped 3 bases from V and 3 bases from J, with 12 bases between. The CDR3 spells CASSLGGPYYEQYF. Here the CDR3 DNA reads TGTGCCAGCAGCTTGGGCGGGCCTTACTACGAGCAGTACTTC.

J is TRBJ1-4 and V is TRBV5-4, with D possibly matching TRBD1 (6 bases). CDR3 length: 16 residues. The ends were cut back, 0 bases at V and 3 bases at J, with 12 bases in the middle. The germline gives CDR1 SGHNT, CDR2 YYREEE (reference sequence). The CDR3 region has the DNA TGTGCCAGCAGCTTGGGCAGGGGCCCCCCTAATGAAAAACTGTTTTTT. Translating gives CASSLGRGPPNEKLFF. Complete variable domain (other parts from reference TRBV5-4 and TRBJ1-4): ETGVTQSPTHLIKTRGQQVTLRCSSQSGHNTVSWYQQALGQGPQFIFQYYREEENGRGNFPPRFSGLQFPNYSSELNVNALELDDSALYLCASSLGRGPPNEKLFFGSGTQLSVL.

The chain couples TRBV6-2 or TRBV6-3 to TRBJ2-7; D is ambiguous. CDR1 and CDR2 (germline): MNHEY, SVGEGT. This CDR3 is 13 amino acids long. Trimming removed 2 bases from V and 1 base from J, with 6 bases in between. In DNA form, the CDR3 reads TGTGCCAGCAGTTACGCCAGATCCTACGAGCAGTACTTC. Translating gives CASSYARSYEQYF.

This chain uses TRBV4-3 with TRBJ2-1; TRBD1 matches at 7 bases. Per the germline V gene, CDR1 is LGHNA and CDR2 is YSLEER. J gave up 9 bases and V 0 bases, and 17 bases lay outside the gene matches. This CDR3 has 18 residues. CDR3 coding DNA: TGCGCCAGCAGCCAAGAGGTTAACAGGGGTCCATTTAGGGTTGAGCAGTTCTTC. It translates to CASSQEVNRGPFRVEQFF.

The chain combines TRBV5-1 with TRBJ2-1; TRBD1 matches 12 bases. The junction had 5 bases not matched to a gene; V was cut back by 0 bases and J by 7 bases. CDR3 size: 16 residues. Per germline, CDR1 SGHRS and CDR2 YFSETQ. CDR3 residues: CASSLAGTGGLNEQFF. The CDR3 DNA reads as TGCGCCAGCAGCTTGGCTGGGACAGGGGGCTTGAATGAGCAGTTCTTC.

The CDR3: CSARTSGEQYF. The CDR3 nucleotides read TGCAGTGCTAGAACTAGCGGGGAGCAGTACTTC. The gene calls are TRBV20-1 and TRBJ2-7, with 9 positions matching TRBD2. This CDR3 comprises 11 residues. Germline V CDR1 and CDR2: DFQATT, SNEGSKA (reference sequence). The junction had 0 bases not matched to a gene; V was cut back by 2 bases and J by 7 bases.

The chain links TRBV12-2 to TRBJ1-5; TRBD1 reflects the table's D call only, with no check against the DNA. TRBV12-2 is reported as a pseudogene. This CDR3 comprises 13 residues. Written as DNA, the CDR3 is TGTGCAAGTCGCTTAGCCAGGGACAGGGCCTGGCATTTT. Encoded protein: CASRLARDRAWHF.

There are a few counts of this clone. The J gene is TRBJ2-5, the V gene TRBV3-1 (or the pseudogene TRBV3-2); the match to TRBD2 covers 7 bases. From germline, CDR1 is LGHDT and CDR2 YNNKEL (reference sequence). The CDR3 has 13 amino acids. V trimming: 0 bases; J trimming: 5 bases; junction bases outside the gene matches: 0. The DNA for the CDR3 is TGTGCCAGCAGCCAAGATAGCGGGGAGACCCAGTACTTC. Its translation is CASSQDSGETQYF.

The chain recombines TRBV21-1 with TRBJ2-3; the D call TRBD2 from the table was never checked on the DNA. TRBV21-1 is labeled a pseudogene. This CDR3 comprises 15 residues. CDR3 residues: CASSTLEREALTQYF. In DNA form, the CDR3 reads TGTGCCAGCAGCACCCTAGAGCGGGAGGCTCTTACGCAGTATTTT.

The rearrangement links TRBV2 to TRBJ1-1; the D is unclear. Germline lookup yields CDR1 SNHLY and CDR2 FYNNEI. V lost 6 bases and J lost 0, with 8 bases in between. This CDR3 has 13 residues. The CDR3 protein is CASRYNMNTEAFF. DNA of the CDR3: TGTGCCAGCAGGTACAACATGAACACTGAAGCTTTCTTT.

The chain combines TRBV18 with TRBJ2-5; the D gene is possibly TRBD2 (6 bases). The CDR3 consists of 11 residues. Germline V gene lookup returns CDR1 KGHSH and CDR2 LQKENI. V was pared by 3 bases and J by 7 bases, with 6 bases between. CDR3 in amino acids: CASSPEGTQYF. For the CDR3, the DNA is TGTGCCAGCTCACCGGAGGGGACCCAGTACTTC.

The DNA of the CDR3 is TGTGCCAGCAGTTTAAGCGGGGGGTTTTCCTACGAGCAGTACTTC. Its protein product is CASSLSGGFSYEQYF. The chain employs TRBV27 and TRBJ2-7; 9 bases fit TRBD2. The CDR3 is made up of 15 amino acids. V was clipped by 2 bases and J by 1 base; unmatched bases: 3. Germline-derived CDR1 and CDR2 are MNHEY and SMNVEV (reference sequence).

V and J are TRBV7-2 and TRBJ2-2; D perhaps matches TRBD1 (6 bases). V was shortened by 6 bases and J by 7 bases, with 12 bases between the two germline ends. The CDR3 runs 13 residues. Germline assignment: CDR1 SGHTA and CDR2 FQGNSA. The CDR3 DNA sequence: TGTGCCAGCAGGGGGGCAGGGGACGGGGAGCTGTTTTTT. This codes for CASRGAGDGELFF.

This chain links TRBV11-2 with TRBJ1-5, with TRBD1 matching 10 bases. Germline-derived CDR1 and CDR2 are SGHAT and FQNNGV. The CDR3 sequence is 15 residues long. Trimming at V came to 5 bases and at J to 2 bases, leaving 3 bases not matched to a gene. CDR3 sequence (DNA): TGTGCCAGCAGCCTCGGGACAGGGGGCAATCAGCCCCAGCATTTT. It codes for CASSLGTGGNQPQHF.